Listed here are 8 T cell receptor beta chains from one sample, sequenced in a study of blood T cell repertoires in COVID-19. Using immunoSEQ multiplex PCR, the repertoire was profiled, and TCRdb retains in-frame clones only, with some absent. The repertoire has about 370,000 clones, around 89% of them found once; the top ten carry around 1%. The sequenced material came from PBMCs or T cells enriched from blood (not recorded which). These receptors came from a man between 18 and 35 years old who had recovered from COVID-19.

This clone was seen once. This chain uses TRBV11-3 with TRBJ2-2, with a tentative D call TRBD1 (5 bases). Trimming shortened V by 5 bases and J by 2 bases, and 18 bases separated the two germline ends. Germline lookup yields CDR1 SGHNT and CDR2 YENEEA. The CDR3 is made up of 17 amino acids. In DNA, the CDR3 is TGTGCCAGCAGCCCCACTCCCGGGCAGGGAAACACCGGGGAGCTGTTTTTT. It encodes CASSPTPGQGNTGELFF.

The V and J genes are TRBV29-1 and TRBJ1-2; D is possibly TRBD1 (6 bases). This CDR3 contains 12 residues. Deletions cut 5 bases from V and 2 bases from J, with 9 bases between. Germline CDR1 is SQVTM and CDR2 is ANQGSEA. The CDR3 DNA is TGCAGCGTTATTACAGGGAACTATGGCTACACCTTC. This gives the protein CSVITGNYGYTF. The whole variable domain, remainder taken from reference TRBV29-1 and TRBJ1-2, is SAVISQKPSRDICQRGTSLTIQCQVDSQVTMMFWYRQQPGQSLTLIATANQGSEATYESGFVIDKFPISRPNLTFSTLTVSNMSPEDSSIYLCSVITGNYGYTFGSGTRLTVV.

The chain uses TRBV30 and TRBJ2-7; possibly TRBD2 for D (6 bases). Trimming took off 8 bases at V and 5 bases at J, with 19 bases between the two ends. The CDR3 length is 13 residues. The germline V gene has CDR1 GTSNPN and CDR2 SVGIG (reference sequence). The CDR3 loop reads CARSRGVRNEQYF. Here the CDR3 DNA reads TGTGCCCGCAGTCGCGGGGTAAGAAACGAGCAGTACTTC.

This clone occurred many times. This chain links TRBV9 with TRBJ1-3; no definite D call. Germline CDR1 is SGDLS and CDR2 is YYNGEE. V shed 0 bases and J shed 7 bases, with 14 bases lying between them. This CDR3 contains 15 residues. CDR3 loop: CASSVAVTSLNTIYF. CDR3 nucleotide sequence: TGTGCCAGCAGCGTAGCGGTGACAAGCCTCAACACCATATATTTT.

The V gene is TRBV2, the J gene TRBJ1-3; 7 nucleotides match TRBD1. This CDR3 comprises 16 residues. Germline CDR1 and CDR2: SNHLY and FYNNEI. J lost 2 bases, V lost 8 bases, and 12 bases had no gene match. The CDR3 bases are TGTGCCAGCGGGGGCCCTGGACAGGCCCCTGGAAACACCATATATTTT. Amino acid sequence: CASGGPGQAPGNTIYF.

CDR3 coding DNA: TGTGCCAGCAGCTCACGGACGGACTACACTGAAGCTTTCTTT. It translates to CASSSRTDYTEAFF. The rearrangement links TRBV21-1 to TRBJ1-1. TRBV21-1 is assigned pseudogene status. The CDR3 runs to 14 residues.

The chain joins TRBV2 to TRBJ2-3; weak D call: TRBD1 (6 bases). Germline assignment: CDR1 SNHLY and CDR2 FYNNEI. The length of the CDR3 is 14 residues. The V end lost 5 bases, the J end lost 4 bases, and 13 bases lay between the germline ends. The CDR3 DNA sequence: TGTGCCAGCAGTCCACAGGGTCACGCAGATACGCAGTATTTT. Translation: CASSPQGHADTQYF.

The V and J genes are TRBV7-9 and TRBJ2-7; D might be TRBD2 (6 bases). V was cut by 5 bases and J by 5 bases, with 19 bases left in between. Germline CDR1 SEHNR, CDR2 FQNEAQ (reference sequence). This CDR3 region has 15 residues. The CDR3 reads CASSLWAGIVDEQYF. Here the CDR3 DNA reads TGTGCCAGCAGCCTTTGGGCGGGAATTGTCGACGAGCAGTACTTC.